A single sample gave rise to the 32 T cell receptor beta chains below, sequenced in a study of shared clonotypes between healthy human individuals. The table came from immunoSEQ multiplex PCR; TCRdb's copy has only in-frame clones and leaves some out. The data show nearly 1 million clones, 70% to 85% seen once. Sequences were obtained from memory CD4+ T cells sorted from blood. Subset reported: CD45RA-negative fraction. Every receptor here comes from a man aged 18 to 29 in good health.

The chain uses TRBV30 and TRBJ2-3; TRBD2 matches at 8 bases. The CDR3 extends over 17 amino acids. The germline gives CDR1 GTSNPN, CDR2 SVGIG (reference sequence). J gave up 1 base and V 1 base, and 10 bases lay outside the gene matches. CDR3 region: CAWSAAGASRGTDTQYF. The DNA of the CDR3 is TGTGCCTGGAGTGCAGCGGGAGCCTCTCGGGGCACAGATACGCAGTATTTT.

The chain links TRBV7-2 to TRBJ2-7, with D hard to call. The germline V and J ends were trimmed by 5 bases and 0 bases, with 11 bases remaining between them. In germline, CDR1 is SGHTA, CDR2 FQGNSA. This CDR3 has 14 residues. CDR3: CASSAERVSYEQYF. The CDR3 nucleotides are TGTGCCAGCAGCGCCGAGCGCGTCTCCTACGAGCAGTACTTC.

This clone was seen only once. V gene TRBV28 combines with J gene TRBJ1-2; D is unclear. Trimming shortened V by 7 bases and J by 4 bases, and 16 bases separated the two germline ends. The CDR3 sequence is 14 residues long. Germline lookup yields CDR1 MDHEN and CDR2 SYDVKM. The CDR3 sequence is CASTLNAGVYGYTF. The CDR3 DNA is TGTGCCAGCACCTTGAACGCCGGGGTCTATGGCTACACCTTC.

The V call is TRBV6-5, the J call TRBJ1-2; D is ambiguous. V shed 4 bases and J shed 2 bases, with 14 bases lying between them. Per the germline V gene, CDR1 is MNHEY and CDR2 is SVGAGI. The CDR3 consists of 15 residues. CDR3 sequence: CASSSPGRKNYGYTF. As DNA, the CDR3 is TGTGCCAGCAGTTCCCCGGGAAGGAAAAACTATGGCTACACCTTC.

The chain links TRBV19 to TRBJ1-4, with D possibly being TRBD1 (5 bases). CDR1 and CDR2 from the germline V gene are LNHDA and SQIVND (reference sequence). This CDR3 has 15 amino acids. V was cut by 5 bases and J by 8 bases, with 18 bases left in between. The CDR3 protein is CASSSSGTRQEKLFF. DNA of the CDR3: TGTGCCAGTAGTTCCTCCGGGACGAGGCAGGAAAAACTGTTTTTT.

The chain carries TRBV19 and TRBJ1-2; 7 bases map to TRBD1. This CDR3 is 15 amino acids long. Unmatched junction bases numbered 13, after V lost 6 bases and J lost 6 bases. Germline CDR1 is LNHDA and CDR2 is SQIVND (reference sequence). CDR3 amino acids: CASSETGTHRDGYTF. CDR3 nucleotides: TGTGCCAGTAGCGAGACAGGGACCCACCGGGATGGCTACACCTTC.

The sample holds a few counts of this clone. A much larger clone is a single base away; this may be a read error. The rearrangement joins TRBV4-1 to TRBJ1-2; D is undetermined. Germline V CDR1 and CDR2: MGHRA, YSYEKL. This CDR3 comprises 12 residues. Trimming left V 1 base short and J 4 bases short, with 4 bases between. This chain's CDR3 is CASSQGVYGYTF. CDR3 DNA sequence: TGCGCCAGCAGCCAAGGGGTCTATGGCTACACCTTC.

The chain has TRBV13 and TRBJ2-7, with D tentatively TRBD1 (6 bases). Germline CDR1 and CDR2: PRHDT and FYEKMQ (reference sequence). CDR3 length: 15 residues. Trimming shortened V by 5 bases and J by 0 bases, and 14 bases separated the two germline ends. This chain's CDR3 is CASSPPDSPSYEQYF. The CDR3 DNA reads as TGTGCCAGCAGCCCCCCGGACAGTCCCTCCTACGAGCAGTACTTC.

CDR3 loop: CASSVGTSGAKNIQYF. For the CDR3, the DNA is TGCGCCAGCAGTGTCGGGACTAGCGGTGCCAAAAACATTCAGTACTTC. The chain joins TRBV10-2 to TRBJ2-4; TRBD2 agrees at 11 bases. After removal of 4 bases from V and 1 base from J, the junction contained 3 bases not matched to a gene. CDR1 WSHSY and CDR2 SAAADI come from the germline V gene. The CDR3 runs 16 residues.

The chain joins TRBV9 to TRBJ1-1; a weak D match, TRBD1 (6 bases). V lost 4 bases and J lost 11, with 24 bases in between. The CDR3 totals 15 residues. The V gene's germline CDR1 is SGDLS and CDR2 YYNGEE. This chain's CDR3 is CASSPRPGGALGAFF. In DNA, the CDR3 is TGTGCCAGCAGCCCTAGGCCTGGGGGGGCTTTAGGGGCTTTCTTT.

This clone was detected only once. The V and J genes are TRBV6-1 and TRBJ1-3; a weak D match, TRBD1 (6 bases). Germline CDR1 is MNHNS and CDR2 is SASEGT. The CDR3 spans 13 residues. Trimming took 6 bases from V and 4 from J, leaving 10 bases between them. CDR3 loop: CASRAGGGNTIYF. The CDR3 DNA reads TGTGCCAGCAGGGCCGGGGGCGGAAACACCATATATTTT.

The gene calls are TRBV7-8 and TRBJ1-2, with 7 bases aligning to TRBD1. V lost 5 bases to trimming and J lost 2 bases; unmatched junction nucleotides: 11. From germline, CDR1 is SGHVS and CDR2 FQNEAQ. CDR3 length equals 16 residues. CDR3 residues: CASSAALDRVNYGYTF. CDR3 DNA: TGTGCCAGCAGCGCAGCATTAGACAGGGTAAACTATGGCTACACCTTC.

The count of this clone is one. As DNA, the CDR3 is TGTGCCAGCAGCTTCCAGGCCGTGGGAGAGACCCAGTACTTC. This gives the protein CASSFQAVGETQYF. V and J are TRBV11-2 and TRBJ2-5; no firm D call. Germline CDR1 SGHAT, CDR2 FQNNGV. Trimming cost V 3 bases and J 4 bases, with 12 bases left between them. CDR3 length: 14 residues.

This clone was seen a handful of times. This sequence joins TRBV30 and TRBJ1-4; no clear D gene. Trimming removed 0 bases at V and 5 bases at J, with 13 bases between. CDR3 length: 15 residues. Germline CDR1 GTSNPN, CDR2 SVGIG (reference sequence). The CDR3 nucleotides read TGTGCCTGGAGTGTAATATCCGGAGTGAATGAAAAACTGTTTTTT. It translates to CAWSVISGVNEKLFF.

V gene TRBV28 combines with J gene TRBJ2-4; no reliable D call. Trimming removed 7 bases from V and 7 bases from J, with 14 bases in between. Per germline, CDR1 MDHEN and CDR2 SYDVKM. This CDR3 spans 13 amino acids. Here the CDR3 reads CASTVRMGNIQYF. The DNA of the CDR3 is TGTGCCAGCACCGTGAGGATGGGGAACATTCAGTACTTC.

The gene calls are TRBV25-1 and TRBJ1-1; no reliable D call. V lost 0 bases, J lost 7 bases, and 3 bases lay in between. The CDR3 has 11 amino acids. The germline gives CDR1 MGHDK, CDR2 SYGVNS. DNA for the CDR3: TGTGCCAGCAGTGAATACTTTGAAGCTTTCTTT. Protein product: CASSEYFEAFF.

The J gene is TRBJ1-4, the V gene TRBV6-6; D is unresolved. Germline-derived CDR1 and CDR2 are MNHNY and SVGAGI (reference sequence). Trimming pared 9 bases from V and 3 bases from J, leaving 8 bases between. This CDR3 has 12 residues. This CDR3 reads CASHQPNEKLFF. Here the CDR3 DNA reads TGTGCCAGTCACCAGCCTAATGAAAAACTGTTTTTT.

Details on this clone: The same CDR3 can be traced to other DNA sequences in this sample. This chain links TRBV7-2 with TRBJ2-5; 10 nucleotides match TRBD2. The germline gives CDR1 SGHTA, CDR2 FQGNSA. The CDR3 sequence is 15 residues long. Losses at the gene ends were 1 base for V and 1 base for J; bases not matched to a gene: 0. Written as DNA, the CDR3 is TGTGCCAGCAGCTTAGGACTAGCGGGCCAAGAGACCCAGTACTTC. Its translation is CASSLGLAGQETQYF.

This chain joins TRBV2 and TRBJ2-7; 9 nucleotides match TRBD1. Germline V gene lookup returns CDR1 SNHLY and CDR2 FYNNEI. The junction had 6 bases not matched to a gene; V was cut back by 7 bases and J by 5 bases. The CDR3 contains 13 residues. The CDR3 spells CASTEQGANEQYF. The CDR3 region has the DNA TGTGCCAGCACGGAACAGGGGGCCAACGAGCAGTACTTC.

The genes are TRBV10-3 and TRBJ2-7; 7 positions match TRBD1. V was pared by 0 bases and J by 2 bases, with 4 bases of the junction left unmatched. CDR1 and CDR2 (germline): ENHRY, SYGVKD. The CDR3 has 15 amino acids. CDR3 in DNA: TGTGCCATCAGTGAGTCGCCAGGGGGTACCTACGAGCAGTACTTC. This gives the protein CAISESPGGTYEQYF.

The chain links TRBV4-3 to TRBJ2-7, with 8 bases fitting TRBD2. The V gene end was trimmed by 0 bases and the J gene end by 4 bases; junction bases not matched to a gene: 8. This CDR3 region has 16 residues. Germline-derived CDR1 and CDR2 are LGHNA and YSLEER. DNA of the CDR3: TGCGCCAGCAGCCAAGATGTTAGCGGGATGGTTTACGAGCAGTACTTC. This codes for CASSQDVSGMVYEQYF.

The rearrangement uses TRBV28 and TRBJ1-1, with TRBD1 as a possible D gene (5 bases). Trimming left V 7 bases short and J 7 bases short, with 19 bases between. Germline values: CDR1 MDHEN, CDR2 SYDVKM. The CDR3 extends over 14 amino acids. Written as DNA, the CDR3 is TGTGCCAGCATCCCCGGGGGGGGTAGAGATGAAGCTTTCTTT. This codes for CASIPGGGRDEAFF. Full variable domain (missing parts from reference TRBV28 and TRBJ1-1): DVKVTQSSRYLVKRTGEKVFLECVQDMDHENMFWYRQDPGLGLRLIYFSYDVKMKEKGDIPEGYSVSREKKERFSLILESASTNQTSMYLCASIPGGGRDEAFFGQGTRLTVV.

The rearrangement joins TRBV28 to TRBJ1-1; no clear D. This CDR3 is 12 amino acids long. Germline values: CDR1 MDHEN, CDR2 SYDVKM. V was shortened by 2 bases and J by 4 bases, with 5 bases between the two germline ends. The CDR3 reads CASSLQVTEAFF. For the CDR3, the DNA is TGTGCCAGCAGTTTACAGGTCACTGAAGCTTTCTTT. The full variable domain, with the rest looked up from reference TRBV28 and TRBJ1-1, is DVKVTQSSRYLVKRTGEKVFLECVQDMDHENMFWYRQDPGLGLRLIYFSYDVKMKEKGDIPEGYSVSREKKERFSLILESASTNQTSMYLCASSLQVTEAFFGQGTRLTVV.

This chain joins TRBV19 and TRBJ1-2; D unresolved. CDR3 length: 14 amino acids. The germline CDR1 and CDR2 sequences are LNHDA and SQIVND (reference sequence). Trimming removed 4 bases at V and 4 bases at J, with 13 bases between. The CDR3 DNA sequence: TGTGCCAGTAGTACGTACAGAACCTCCTATGGCTACACCTTC. It codes for CASSTYRTSYGYTF.

This rearrangement joins TRBV10-3 to TRBJ2-1; D possibly uses TRBD1 or TRBD2 (5 bases each). CDR3 length: 14 residues. The germline V gene encodes CDR1 ENHRY and CDR2 SYGVKD. The germline V and J ends were trimmed by 4 bases and 6 bases, with 13 bases remaining between them. The CDR3 sequence: CAISGSGLGNEQFF. In DNA, the CDR3 is TGTGCCATCAGTGGATCGGGGCTGGGCAATGAGCAGTTCTTC.

The chain uses TRBV7-3 and TRBJ1-3; D not certain. In germline, CDR1 is SGHTA, CDR2 FQGTGA. CDR3 length: 16 residues. Trimming removed 5 bases at V and 0 bases at J, with 14 bases between. In DNA, the CDR3 is TGTGCCAGCAGCCCATCATTGCGTAGCTCTGGAAACACCATATATTTT. This gives the protein CASSPSLRSSGNTIYF.

This chain uses TRBV15 with TRBJ2-7; D is undetermined. CDR3 length equals 12 residues. Germline CDR1 LNHNV, CDR2 YYDKDF (reference sequence). V gave up 2 bases and J gave up 7 bases, with 9 bases separating them. CDR3 protein: CATSRPRREQYF. CDR3 nucleotide sequence: TGTGCCACCAGCAGACCTCGTAGGGAGCAGTACTTC.

The chain carries TRBV6-1 and TRBJ1-6; D is ambiguous. V was shortened by 3 bases and J by 6 bases, with 9 bases between the two germline ends. In germline, CDR1 is MNHNS, CDR2 SASEGT. The CDR3 has 14 residues. CDR3 nucleotides: TGTGCCAGCAGTGAGAGTAACGCTAATTCACCCCTCCACTTT. The encoded protein is CASSESNANSPLHF.

This clone was seen a handful of times. The J gene is TRBJ1-2, the V gene TRBV4-1; tentative D call: TRBD1 (5 bases). The CDR3 is 13 residues long. CDR1 is MGHRA and CDR2 is YSYEKL in the germline V gene. V shed 2 bases and J shed 9 bases, with 13 bases lying between them. CDR3 protein: CASSQNNQGRYTF. The CDR3 nucleotides read TGCGCCAGCAGCCAAAATAATCAGGGCCGCTACACCTTC.

Comment on this clone: A junction end diverges from the germline sequence, so it may reflect a read error. The genes are TRBV28 and TRBJ2-2, with D perhaps TRBD1 (6 bases). The CDR3 runs 12 residues. Germline loops: CDR1 MDHEN, CDR2 SYDVKM. The CDR3 bases are TGTGCCAGCAGTTCGACAGGCCGGGGAGCTGTTTTT. It translates to CASSSTGRGAVF.

The chain carries TRBV4-3 and TRBJ1-2, with D unclear. Germline-derived CDR1 and CDR2 are LGHNA and YSLEER. Trimming shortened V by 4 bases and J by 6 bases, and 21 bases separated the two germline ends. CDR3 size: 16 residues. CDR3 loop: CASSPDYPVFGDGYTF. DNA for the CDR3: TGCGCCAGCAGCCCCGACTATCCAGTGTTTGGGGATGGCTACACCTTC.

This clone was recorded once. V and J are TRBV7-9 and TRBJ2-3, with 10 bases that match TRBD1. Germline V gene data show CDR1 as SEHNR and CDR2 as FQNEAQ (reference sequence). Trimming took 2 bases from V and 5 from J; bases not matched to a gene: 4. The CDR3 totals 15 residues. In nucleotides, the CDR3 is TGTGCCAGCAGCTTAATGGACAGGGGGAAAGATACGCAGTATTTT. This codes for CASSLMDRGKDTQYF.